The next 7 T cell receptor beta chains were all read from a single sample in a study of blood T cell repertoires in COVID-19. Measured with immunoSEQ multiplex PCR; TCRdb has only the in-frame clones, and not every one. The repertoire has some 57,000 clones, around 86% of them found once; the top ten carry more than 0.9%. Specimen: peripheral blood. The receptor set was obtained from an older man with acute or convalescent COVID-19.

The rearrangement links TRBV7-6 to TRBJ1-2, with 8 bases fitting TRBD1. The CDR3 loop spans 16 amino acids. The V and J ends lost 5 bases and 2 bases, in that order; junction bases with no gene match: 10. CDR1 and CDR2 (germline): SGHVS, FNYEAQ. The CDR3: CASSRGQGTFNYGYTF. The CDR3, as DNA: TGTGCCAGCAGCCGTGGACAGGGCACGTTCAACTATGGCTACACCTTC. Looking up the rest from reference TRBV7-6 and TRBJ1-2 gives the full variable domain: GAGVSQSPRYKVTKRGQDVALRCDPISGHVSLYWYRQALGQGPEFLTYFNYEAQQDKSGLPNDRFSAERPEGSISTLTIQRTEQRDSAMYRCASSRGQGTFNYGYTFGSGTRLTVV.

The J gene is TRBJ1-2, the V gene TRBV5-6, with D hard to call. The CDR3 extends over 14 amino acids. Trimming shortened V by 2 bases and J by 4 bases, and 12 bases separated the two germline ends. Germline lookup yields CDR1 SGHDT and CDR2 YYEEEE. The CDR3 region is CASSLGFRGYGYTF. The CDR3 DNA reads TGTGCCAGCAGCTTAGGCTTCAGAGGCTATGGCTACACCTTC.

V usage is TRBV7-2 and J usage is TRBJ2-7; D possibly corresponds to TRBD1 (6 bases). V lost 5 bases, J lost 1 base, and 15 bases lay in between. Germline V CDR1 and CDR2: SGHTA, FQGNSA. The CDR3 covers 15 residues. The CDR3 DNA follows: TGTGCCAGCAGCCCGGCCGGGACACCTTCCTACGAGCAGTACTTC. It yields the protein CASSPAGTPSYEQYF.

The chain carries TRBV24-1 and TRBJ2-1; a possible D gene is TRBD2 (7 bases). CDR3 size: 17 residues. Germline V gene data show CDR1 as KGHDR and CDR2 as SFDVKD. The V end lost 4 bases, the J end lost 7 bases, and 22 bases lay between the germline ends. CDR3 bases: TGTGCCACCAGTGACCAGAGGGGGGGGGCGGATAGGAATGAGCAGTTCTTC. Encoded protein: CATSDQRGGADRNEQFF.

The table lists this clone with a few counts. The chain joins TRBV13 to TRBJ2-3; 9 bases fit TRBD2. The germline CDR1 and CDR2 sequences are PRHDT and FYEKMQ (reference sequence). The CDR3 has 16 residues. With 1 base clipped from V and 5 bases from J, the junction kept 7 bases outside the gene matches. CDR3 amino acids: CASSLVASGVGDTQYF. Here the CDR3 DNA reads TGTGCCAGCAGCTTAGTGGCTAGCGGGGTGGGAGATACGCAGTATTTT.

This clone has only a few counts. The V gene is TRBV5-1, the J gene TRBJ1-3, with D possibly being TRBD1 (6 bases). This CDR3 is built from 17 residues. The germline CDR1 and CDR2 sequences are SGHRS and YFSETQ. The ends were cut back, 1 base at V and 1 base at J, with 15 bases in the middle. The CDR3 DNA follows: TGCGCCAGCAGCTTGAGGTCAGGGGATGGATCTGGAAACACCATATATTTT. It translates to CASSLRSGDGSGNTIYF.

The chain joins TRBV27 to TRBJ1-1; D is unclear. Germline-derived CDR1 and CDR2 are MNHEY and SMNVEV (reference sequence). The CDR3 loop spans 12 amino acids. Trimming shortened V by 7 bases and J by 1 base, and 7 bases separated the two germline ends. The CDR3 DNA is TGTGCCAGCAAGCGAGCGAACACTGAAGCTTTCTTT. This translates into CASKRANTEAFF.